This record concerns one TCR beta chain sequence. The sample comes from a study of T-cell reconstitution after alpha-beta-depleted transplantation in children. Using unique molecular identifiers, the investigators prepared the TCRbeta library. TCRdb re-derived calls from the PCR reads in MiXCR, one entry per CDR3 protein. Found here are around 370,000 distinct CDR3 sequences, 10% of them singletons; the top ten hold 2% to 3%. Per the germline V gene, CDR1 is SGHTA and CDR2 is FQGNSA. Deletions cut 2 bases from V and 3 bases from J, with 14 bases between. This CDR3 has 17 residues. The sequences come from PBMCs from the stem cell graft donor, collected from the stem cell graft. This clonotype was obtained from a human donor who donated a stem cell graft to a child with acute lymphoblastic leukemia. The chain uses TRBV7-2 and TRBJ2-6; possible D gene TRBD2, 5 bases. CDR3 nucleotides: TGTGCCAGCAGCTTACAGCTGGTAGGGAGTGGGGCCAACGTCCTGACTTTC. This sequence encodes CASSLQLVGSGANVLTF.